The 14 T cell receptor beta chains below were found in one sample sequenced in a study of monozygotic twins with cystic fibrosis. Profiled with immunoSEQ multiplex PCR; TCRdb holds only in-frame clones, not every one. The sample yields approximately 25,000 clones, around 90% seen once. The sample was blood. The receptors derive from a girl aged 2 to 9 with cystic fibrosis.

This chain links TRBV30 with TRBJ2-7, with D unresolved. CDR1 is GTSNPN and CDR2 is SVGIG in the germline V gene (reference sequence). V was pared by 2 bases and J by 3 bases, with 14 bases between. The CDR3 loop spans 14 amino acids. This CDR3 is CAWSRDGLFYEQYF. The CDR3 coding sequence is TGTGCCTGGAGTCGAGACGGGCTTTTCTACGAGCAGTACTTC.

This clone was detected once. V is TRBV11-2 and J is TRBJ2-5; no definite D call. This CDR3 is 12 amino acids long. Germline assignment: CDR1 SGHAT and CDR2 FQNNGV. The V end lost 5 bases, the J end lost 2 bases, and 6 bases lay between the germline ends. CDR3 coding DNA: TGTGCCAGCAGCGTGCAGCAAGAGACCCAGTACTTC. The encoded protein is CASSVQQETQYF. The full variable domain, in which reference TRBV11-2 and TRBJ2-5 provide the parts outside the CDR3, is EAGVAQSPRYKIIEKRQSVAFWCNPISGHATLYWYQQILGQGPKLLIQFQNNGVVDDSQLPKDRFSAERLKGVDSTLKIQPAKLEDSAVYLCASSVQQETQYFGPGTRLLVL.

Here the CDR3 reads CASSLGRTDRAGYTF. The CDR3 region has the DNA TGCGCCAGCAGCTTGGGTCGGACAGACCGGGCCGGCTACACCTTC. The chain has TRBV5-1 and TRBJ1-2; D might be TRBD1 (6 bases). This CDR3 has 15 residues. V was trimmed by 0 bases and J by 8 bases, leaving 17 bases between them. Germline assignment: CDR1 SGHRS and CDR2 YFSETQ.

V usage is TRBV7-2 and J usage is TRBJ1-2, with D tentatively TRBD1 (5 bases). V dropped 2 bases and J dropped 6 bases, with 13 bases sitting between them. CDR3 length: 14 amino acids. Germline V gene data show CDR1 as SGHTA and CDR2 as FQGNSA. The CDR3: CASSLMGRDHGYTF. The CDR3 nucleotides read TGTGCCAGCAGCTTAATGGGGCGGGATCATGGCTACACCTTC.

The CDR3 reads CASSSNTEAFF. The CDR3 DNA reads as TGTGCCAGCAGCTCGAACACTGAAGCTTTCTTT. This chain connects TRBV13 to TRBJ1-1; D gene uncertain. The CDR3 covers 11 residues. V lost 4 bases and J 1 base, leaving 1 base between the germline ends. Germline values: CDR1 PRHDT, CDR2 FYEKMQ (reference sequence).

V usage is TRBV6-5 and J usage is TRBJ2-1, with 12 bases lining up with TRBD2. V shed 6 bases and J 8 bases; nucleotides not matched to a gene: 5. The germline gives CDR1 MNHEY, CDR2 SVGAGI. The CDR3 has 14 amino acids. The CDR3 protein is CASSPSGGAYEQFF. CDR3 DNA: TGTGCCAGCAGCCCTAGCGGGGGGGCCTATGAGCAGTTCTTC.

This clone was recorded once. The V gene is TRBV5-4, the J gene TRBJ1-6, with unresolved D. Trimming removed 0 bases at V and 4 bases at J, with 5 bases between. CDR3 length: 14 amino acids. Germline CDR1 reads SGHNT; CDR2 reads YYREEE (reference sequence). This CDR3 reads CASSLDQYNSPLHF. For the CDR3, the DNA is TGTGCCAGCAGCTTGGACCAGTATAATTCACCCCTCCACTTT.

This clone has more than one count but fewer than ten. The rearrangement joins TRBV6-5 to TRBJ1-5; D is undetermined. The CDR3 runs to 15 residues. The V and J ends lost 0 bases and 0 bases respectively, with 6 bases between them. CDR1 is MNHEY and CDR2 is SVGAGI in the germline V gene. The CDR3 region has the DNA TGTGCCAGCAGTTACTCGTGGGTTAGCAATCAGCCCCAGCATTTT. Its protein is CASSYSWVSNQPQHF.

Comments on this clone: At one end, the junction sequence differs from germline, possibly due to a read error. The chain couples TRBV7-7 to TRBJ2-1; D tentatively fits TRBD1 or TRBD2 (6 bases each). This CDR3 spans 12 amino acids. The germline gives CDR1 SSHAT, CDR2 FNYEAQ (reference sequence). The CDR3 coding sequence is TGTGCTAGCAGCTTAGACGGGGGCGAGCAGTTCTTC. Protein sequence: CASSLDGGEQFF.

This clone was seen only once. The CDR3 DNA reads as TGCGCCAGCAAGGACAGCTATGGCTACACCTTC. As protein: CASKDSYGYTF. The chain carries TRBV5-1 and TRBJ1-2; possible D gene TRBD1, 6 bases. The CDR3 consists of 11 residues. V lost 6 bases to trimming and J lost 4 bases, with 7 bases between them. Germline assignment: CDR1 SGHRS and CDR2 YFSETQ. Full variable domain (remainder filled in from reference TRBV5-1 and TRBJ1-2): KAGVTQTPRYLIKTRGQQVTLSCSPISGHRSVSWYQQTPGQGLQFLFEYFSETQRNKGNFPGRFSGRQFSNSRSEMNVSTLELGDSALYLCASKDSYGYTFGSGTRLTVV.

The rearrangement uses TRBV6-5 and TRBJ1-1; possibly TRBD1 for D (6 bases). Trimming stripped 3 bases from V and 2 bases from J, with 10 bases between. This CDR3 spans 14 amino acids. Germline V CDR1 and CDR2: MNHEY, SVGAGI. As DNA, the CDR3 is TGTGCCAGCAGTTATAAACAGGGTAACACTGAAGCTTTCTTT. Protein: CASSYKQGNTEAFF.

The genes are TRBV29-1 and TRBJ1-1, with D possibly TRBD1 on 6 matching bases. The CDR3 consists of 14 residues. Deletions cut 7 bases from V and 2 bases from J, with 17 bases between. The germline CDR1 and CDR2 sequences are SQVTM and ANQGSEA. The CDR3 region has the DNA TGCAGCGCCGGCTCGGGACAAATAAACACTGAAGCTTTCTTT. Translation gives CSAGSGQINTEAFF.

The chain combines TRBV12-5 with TRBJ2-7; D is possibly TRBD1 (6 bases). V was shortened by 4 bases and J by 2 bases, with 24 bases between the two germline ends. In germline, CDR1 is LGHNT, CDR2 FRNRAP. The CDR3 is 18 amino acids. The CDR3 protein is CASGSKQGPDDRTYEQYF. The CDR3 DNA follows: TGTGCTAGTGGTTCAAAACAGGGACCCGACGACCGTACCTACGAGCAGTACTTC.

J is TRBJ1-1 and V is TRBV25-1; 11 positions agree with TRBD1. V lost 7 bases, J lost 4 bases, and 5 bases stayed unmatched. Germline lookup yields CDR1 MGHDK and CDR2 SYGVNS. This CDR3 is built from 14 residues. As DNA, the CDR3 is TGTGCCAGCACCCCCGGGACAGGGGGCACTGAAGCTTTCTTT. This sequence encodes CASTPGTGGTEAFF.